This TCR beta chain was observed in a study of graft-versus-host responses after intestinal transplantation. Sequenced by immunoSEQ multiplex PCR; TCRdb stores in-frame clones only, minus some. The data contain approximately 90,000 clones, under 95% of them singletons. A remark on this clone: Its antigen is not known.

The germline V and J ends were trimmed by 2 bases and 1 base, with 3 bases remaining between them. CDR1 and CDR2 from the germline V gene are MDHEN and SYDVKM. The CDR3 contains 14 residues. The TCR comes from a human donor who was the organ donor for an intestinal transplant. This specimen was unstimulated CD8+ T cells sorted from spleen or lymph node cells, taken before transplant. This chain links TRBV28 with TRBJ2-6; D uncertain. CDR3 region: CASSLVSGANVLTF. Written as DNA, the CDR3 is TGTGCCAGCAGTTTAGTGTCTGGGGCCAACGTCCTGACTTTC. The full variable domain, rest sourced from reference TRBV28 and TRBJ2-6, is DVKVTQSSRYLVKRTGEKVFLECVQDMDHENMFWYRQDPGLGLRLIYFSYDVKMKEKGDIPEGYSVSREKKERFSLILESASTNQTSMYLCASSLVSGANVLTFGAGSRLTVL.